These 26 T cell receptor beta chains were sequenced from one sample in a study of blood T cell repertoires in COVID-19. Assay used: immunoSEQ multiplex PCR; TCRdb lists only in-frame clones, some missing. The sample consists of 200,000 or so clones, about 88% of them appearing once. The sample taken for sequencing was PBMCs or T cells enriched from blood (not recorded which). All receptors come from a woman aged 30 to 39 who had recovered from COVID-19.

CDR3 sequence (DNA): TGTGCCAGCAGCTCGGACAGACCGGGTGGGGCCAACGTCCTGACTTTC. It yields the protein CASSSDRPGGANVLTF. The rearrangement links TRBV7-3 to TRBJ2-6; possibly TRBD1 for D (6 bases). Trimming left V 4 bases short and J 3 bases short, with 13 bases between. The CDR3 has 16 amino acids. Germline values: CDR1 SGHTA, CDR2 FQGTGA. Full variable domain (outside the CDR3, taken from reference TRBV7-3 and TRBJ2-6): GAGVSQTPSNKVTEKGKYVELRCDPISGHTALYWYRQSLGQGPEFLIYFQGTGAADDSGLPNDRFFAVRPEGSVSTLKIQRTERGDSAVYLCASSSDRPGGANVLTFGAGSRLTVL.

The chain joins TRBV29-1 to TRBJ2-5; 10 positions match TRBD1. Trimming took 4 bases from V and 4 from J; bases not matched to a gene: 6. The CDR3 has 14 amino acids. The germline V gene has CDR1 SQVTM and CDR2 ANQGSEA. CDR3 bases: TGCAGCGTTGGGGAGGACAGGGGGGTAGAGACCCAGTACTTC. This sequence encodes CSVGEDRGVETQYF.

The chain employs TRBV15 and TRBJ2-3; TRBD2 is a possible D gene (6 bases). This CDR3 has 18 residues. In germline, CDR1 is LNHNV, CDR2 YYDKDF (reference sequence). Trimming removed 0 bases at V and 3 bases at J, with 19 bases between. The DNA for the CDR3 is TGTGCCACCAGCAGAGAGAGGTCTTTCGGCGGGGCGACAGATACGCAGTATTTT. The encoded protein is CATSRERSFGGATDTQYF.

The chain links TRBV5-6 to TRBJ2-5, with 11 nucleotides matching TRBD1. CDR1 and CDR2 from the germline V gene are SGHDT and YYEEEE. J was trimmed by 5 bases and V by 5 bases; bases with no gene match: 5. The CDR3 covers 14 residues. Here the CDR3 DNA reads TGTGCCAGCAGTAGGGACAGGGGGAGGGAGACCCAGTACTTC. As protein: CASSRDRGRETQYF. The whole variable domain, remainder taken from reference TRBV5-6 and TRBJ2-5, is DAGVTQSPTHLIKTRGQQVTLRCSPKSGHDTVSWYQQALGQGPQFIFQYYEEEERQRGNFPDRFSGHQFPNYSSELNVNALLLGDSALYLCASSRDRGRETQYFGPGTRLLVL.

This clone has just one count. The gene calls are TRBV3-1 (or the pseudogene TRBV3-2) and TRBJ1-4; 8 bases match TRBD1. Germline-derived CDR1 and CDR2 are LGHDT and YNNKEL (reference sequence). This CDR3 contains 14 residues. With 4 bases clipped from V and 5 bases from J, the junction kept 3 bases outside the gene matches. The CDR3 region has the DNA TGTGCCAGCAGCCGTCGACAGGGGAATGAAAAACTGTTTTTT. As protein: CASSRRQGNEKLFF.

The chain has TRBV6-1 and TRBJ1-5; no firm D call. The germline V gene has CDR1 MNHNS and CDR2 SASEGT. This CDR3 has 13 amino acids. Deletions cut 2 bases from V and 8 bases from J, with 10 bases between. CDR3 in DNA: TGTGCCAGCAGTGAACGAGGGAGAGAGCCCCAGCATTTT. Translating gives CASSERGREPQHF.

The CDR3 reads CASSPLGTARVDTEAFF. In nucleotides, the CDR3 is TGTGCCAGCTCACCACTCGGGACAGCGCGTGTGGACACTGAAGCTTTCTTT. V and J are TRBV18 and TRBJ1-1, with 7 positions matching TRBD1. This CDR3 is 17 amino acids long. V shed 1 base and J 3 bases; nucleotides not matched to a gene: 11. CDR1 is KGHSH, CDR2 LQKENI, per germline.

The chain has TRBV6-5 and TRBJ1-6; 9 nucleotides line up with TRBD1. The CDR3 loop spans 14 amino acids. Germline V lookup: CDR1 MNHEY, CDR2 SVGAGI. Unmatched junction bases numbered 0, after V lost 2 bases and J lost 7 bases. The CDR3 is CASSYGQGNSPLHF. The CDR3 coding sequence is TGTGCCAGCAGTTACGGACAGGGGAATTCACCCCTCCACTTT.

J is TRBJ1-1 and V is TRBV9, with TRBD1 identical over 8 bases. The CDR3 sequence is 13 residues long. V gave up 4 bases and J gave up 6 bases; unmatched junction bases: 5. The V gene's germline CDR1 is SGDLS and CDR2 YYNGEE. Here the CDR3 DNA reads TGTGCCAGCAGCCCCCAGGGGGCTTCTGAAGCTTTCTTT. Its protein is CASSPQGASEAFF.

The chain uses TRBV11-2 and TRBJ2-2, with TRBD1 identical over 8 bases. Trimming cost V 0 bases and J 3 bases; bases outside gene matches: 6. The germline V gene has CDR1 SGHAT and CDR2 FQNNGV. This CDR3 has 17 amino acids. CDR3: CASSLEVRGPDTGELFF. The CDR3, as DNA: TGTGCCAGCAGCTTAGAGGTCAGGGGGCCGGACACCGGGGAGCTGTTTTTT.

V and J are TRBV19 and TRBJ1-5; 11 bases fit TRBD1. CDR1 is LNHDA, CDR2 SQIVND, per germline (reference sequence). V shed 3 bases, J shed 7 bases, and the junction held 11 bases outside the gene matches. This CDR3 region has 17 residues. The CDR3 is CASSIPPGQGAGQPQHF. Written as DNA, the CDR3 is TGTGCCAGTAGTATCCCTCCCGGACAGGGGGCCGGGCAGCCCCAGCATTTT.

This chain connects TRBV19 to TRBJ2-5, with 13 bases aligning to TRBD2. CDR3 length equals 19 residues. V shed 5 bases and J 4 bases; nucleotides not matched to a gene: 16. CDR1 LNHDA and CDR2 SQIVND come from the germline V gene (reference sequence). The CDR3 nucleotides read TGTGCCAGTAGTCGCGCCACAACGGGACTAGCGGGGCTGGGAGAGACCCAGTACTTC. The encoded protein is CASSRATTGLAGLGETQYF.

CDR3 nucleotide sequence: TGTGCCATCACCGAAGACAGGGGGGCGAATAACTATGGCTACACCTTC. Translating gives CAITEDRGANNYGYTF. The chain combines TRBV10-3 with TRBJ1-2; 9 nucleotides line up with TRBD1. CDR1 and CDR2 from the germline V gene are ENHRY and SYGVKD. CDR3 length: 16 amino acids. Trimming took 7 bases from V and 1 from J; bases not matched to a gene: 10.

This chain links TRBV24-1 with TRBJ2-1; 7 bases fit TRBD1. The CDR3 sequence is 15 residues long. CDR1 and CDR2 (germline): KGHDR, SFDVKD. V dropped 4 bases and J dropped 5; count of bases not matched to a gene: 7. The CDR3 DNA is TGTGCCACCAGTGACCCCGGGACAGACAACAATGAGCAGTTCTTC. This translates into CATSDPGTDNNEQFF.

This clone came up a few times. This chain joins TRBV5-6 and TRBJ1-2; D remains unclear. The V gene lost 4 bases and the J gene lost 7 bases, with 11 bases spanning the gap. In germline, CDR1 is SGHDT, CDR2 YYEEEE. The CDR3 contains 12 residues. The CDR3 nucleotides are TGTGCCAGCAGCCTGGGGAGGGTTGGCTACACCTTC. This gives the protein CASSLGRVGYTF. Full variable domain (remainder filled in from reference TRBV5-6 and TRBJ1-2): DAGVTQSPTHLIKTRGQQVTLRCSPKSGHDTVSWYQQALGQGPQFIFQYYEEEERQRGNFPDRFSGHQFPNYSSELNVNALLLGDSALYLCASSLGRVGYTFGSGTRLTVV.

V and J are TRBV7-7 and TRBJ2-2; 10 bases fit TRBD2. The CDR3 is 15 amino acids. V shed 2 bases, J shed 6 bases, and the junction held 3 bases outside the gene matches. Germline loops: CDR1 SSHAT, CDR2 FNYEAQ (reference sequence). The CDR3 loop reads CASSLSGGASGELFF. CDR3 nucleotide sequence: TGTGCCAGCAGCTTAAGCGGGGGGGCCTCCGGGGAGCTGTTTTTT.

V is TRBV9 and J is TRBJ2-1, with TRBD2 matching over 13 bases. This CDR3 region has 20 residues. The germline gives CDR1 SGDLS, CDR2 YYNGEE. V was clipped by 3 bases and J by 7 bases; unmatched bases: 19. The DNA of the CDR3 is TGTGCCAGCAGCGCCGAGATGGGCCAAAGAGGACTAGCGGGGGAAAATGAGCAGTTCTTC. Protein sequence: CASSAEMGQRGLAGENEQFF. The full variable domain, in which reference TRBV9 and TRBJ2-1 provide the parts outside the CDR3, is DSGVTQTPKHLITATGQRVTLRCSPRSGDLSVYWYQQSLDQGLQFLIQYYNGEERAKGNILERFSAQQFPDLHSELNLSSLELGDSALYFCASSAEMGQRGLAGENEQFFGPGTRLTVL.

V usage is TRBV29-1 and J usage is TRBJ2-4; 9 positions match TRBD1. V dropped 0 bases and J dropped 6; count of bases not matched to a gene: 12. CDR1 SQVTM and CDR2 ANQGSEA come from the germline V gene. This CDR3 is built from 17 residues. CDR3 in DNA: TGCAGCGTTGAAGATCTAGAGGGGACAGGGTTAGGAAACATTCAGTACTTC. Translating gives CSVEDLEGTGLGNIQYF.

DNA for the CDR3: TGTGCCAGCAACAGACAGGGGGGGGGTAATTCACCCCTCCACTTT. Amino acids: CASNRQGGGNSPLHF. The chain combines TRBV6-5 with TRBJ1-6; 9 bases line up with TRBD1. The CDR3 extends over 15 amino acids. Germline loops: CDR1 MNHEY, CDR2 SVGAGI. With V trimmed by 7 bases and J by 6 bases, 7 bases remained unmatched.

The genes are TRBV13 and TRBJ1-2, with 7 bases that match TRBD1. Germline values: CDR1 PRHDT, CDR2 FYEKMQ (reference sequence). After removal of 1 base from V and 6 bases from J, the junction contained 11 bases not matched to a gene. The CDR3 loop spans 16 amino acids. The chain's CDR3 is CASSLAPTGVKDGYTF. CDR3 nucleotide sequence: TGTGCCAGCAGCTTAGCTCCTACAGGGGTGAAGGATGGCTACACCTTC.

The chain carries TRBV18 and TRBJ2-2; 7 nucleotides align to TRBD2. CDR1 is KGHSH and CDR2 is LQKENI in the germline V gene. With V trimmed by 3 bases and J by 2 bases, 0 bases remained unmatched. The CDR3 extends over 14 amino acids. CDR3 nucleotides: TGTGCCAGCTCACCGGGACTAAACACCGGGGAGCTGTTTTTT. This encodes CASSPGLNTGELFF.

This clone appeared once. This chain links TRBV7-9 with TRBJ1-3; D is unresolved. Trimming left V 5 bases short and J 0 bases short, with 20 bases between. The CDR3 sequence is 18 residues long. Germline-derived CDR1 and CDR2 are SEHNR and FQNEAQ (reference sequence). The CDR3 DNA follows: TGTGCCAGCAGCCCGTACTGGTCGGGATGGCCCTCTGGAAACACCATATATTTT. Translation gives CASSPYWSGWPSGNTIYF.

This chain uses TRBV6-6 with TRBJ1-2; TRBD1 is a possible D gene (5 bases). CDR1 is MNHNY and CDR2 is SVGAGI in the germline V gene (reference sequence). This CDR3 has 11 amino acids. Trimming removed 2 bases at V and 7 bases at J, with 5 bases between. The CDR3 region has the DNA TGTGCCAGCAGTTACGGGGCTGGCTACACCTTC. It specifies CASSYGAGYTF.

The J gene is TRBJ1-5, the V gene TRBV19; 7 bases line up with TRBD1. The CDR3 loop spans 15 amino acids. V shed 4 bases and J 2 bases; nucleotides not matched to a gene: 5. CDR1 and CDR2 from the germline V gene are LNHDA and SQIVND (reference sequence). CDR3 region: CASSTLGTGNQPQHF. DNA for the CDR3: TGTGCCAGTAGTACCCTCGGGACAGGCAATCAGCCCCAGCATTTT.

V gene TRBV4-2 combines with J gene TRBJ2-3, with TRBD2 identical over 10 bases. The germline gives CDR1 LGHNA, CDR2 YNFKEQ. V shed 1 base, J shed 2 bases, and the junction held 6 bases outside the gene matches. CDR3 length: 17 residues. This chain's CDR3 is CASSQASSGGTTDTQYF. In DNA form, the CDR3 reads TGTGCCAGCAGCCAAGCGTCTAGCGGGGGAACCACAGATACGCAGTATTTT.

The chain combines TRBV7-3 with TRBJ2-5; TRBD1 might be the D (6 bases). This CDR3 is built from 14 residues. Germline CDR1 and CDR2: SGHTA and FQGTGA. The V end was cut by 5 bases, the J end by 5 bases, with 15 bases between. In nucleotides, the CDR3 is TGTGCCAGCAGCCCCCACGGACAGTCGGAGACCCAGTACTTC. Amino acid sequence: CASSPHGQSETQYF.